Following are 27 T cell receptor beta chains from one sample sequenced in a study of regulatory T cells in long-lasting Graves disease. Combining iRepertoire HTBI primers with Arm-PCR of CDR3 regions, the authors built TCR beta libraries. TCRdb reprocessed the multiplex PCR reads with MiXCR, giving one entry per CDR3 protein. There are 400,000 to 500,000 distinct CDR3 sequences in the sample; 21% occur only once, and roughly an eighth lies in the top ten. Time point here: persistent/refractory GD, antithyroid drugs over 5 years with positive TRAb. Construction of the TCR library relied on RNA isolated from PBMCs. The starting material was peripheral blood mononuclear cells (PBMCs), obtained when the disease was refractory, from a patient treated with antithyroid drugs. Receptors originate from a female donor with Graves disease.

This clonotype occurred many times. The chain uses TRBV7-9 and TRBJ1-4; D is unresolved. Trimming stripped 7 bases from V and 8 bases from J, with 20 bases between. Germline loops: CDR1 SEHNR, CDR2 FQNEAQ (reference sequence). The CDR3 sequence is 15 residues long. The CDR3 DNA reads TGTGCCAGCAAGAACTCAACTATGGTTTCGGAAAAACTGTTTTTT. This translates into CASKNSTMVSEKLFF.

This clonotype was detected many times. This chain joins TRBV28 and TRBJ1-1, with D unresolved. The CDR3 consists of 15 residues. Germline V gene lookup returns CDR1 MDHEN and CDR2 SYDVKM. Trimming stripped 6 bases from V and 3 bases from J, with 17 bases between. As DNA, the CDR3 is TGTGCCAGCAGCCTAGGGCGGTGGGGTGACACTGAAGCTTTCTTT. Protein product: CASSLGRWGDTEAFF.

The chain's CDR3 is CASNMRANTEAFF. DNA for the CDR3: TGTGCCAGCAACATGCGGGCGAACACTGAAGCTTTCTTT. The V gene is TRBV27, the J gene TRBJ1-1; D uncertain. Trimming cost V 7 bases and J 1 base, with 10 bases left between them. Germline CDR1 reads MNHEY; CDR2 reads SMNVEV (reference sequence). This CDR3 is 13 amino acids long.

Many counts were recorded for this clonotype. This rearrangement joins TRBV28 to TRBJ1-1; no reliable D call. Trimming cost V 3 bases and J 4 bases, with 9 bases left between them. This CDR3 is built from 13 residues. The germline V gene encodes CDR1 MDHEN and CDR2 SYDVKM. CDR3 loop: CASSFGVVTEAFF. The CDR3 DNA is TGTGCCAGCAGTTTCGGGGTAGTCACTGAAGCTTTCTTT.

Remarks on this clonotype: A single base separates this from a much larger clone, so it may be a read error. The chain carries TRBV28 and TRBJ1-5; D is undetermined. Per germline, CDR1 MDHEN and CDR2 SYDVKM. The CDR3 runs 12 residues. CDR3 sequence: CASSSSDQLQHF. CDR3 coding DNA: TGTGCCAGCAGTTCCTCCGATCAGCTCCAGCATTTT.

This clonotype has only a few counts. DNA of the CDR3: TGTGCCTGGAGTGGTACAGGGACTGGAAACACCATATATTTT. Translating gives CAWSGTGTGNTIYF. The chain joins TRBV30 to TRBJ1-3; tentatively, D is TRBD1 (6 bases). The CDR3 totals 14 residues. The germline V gene encodes CDR1 GTSNPN and CDR2 SVGIG (reference sequence). Trimming took 1 base from V and 2 from J, leaving 9 bases between them. Based on the CDR3 plus reference TRBV30 and TRBJ1-3, the full variable domain is SQTIHQWPATLVQPVGSPLSLECTVEGTSNPNLYWYRQAAGRGLQLLFYSVGIGQISSEVPQNLSASRPQDRQFILSSKKLLLSDSGFYLCAWSGTGTGNTIYFGEGSWLTVV.

This chain uses TRBV4-1 with TRBJ2-7, with D possibly being TRBD2 (6 bases). CDR1 is MGHRA, CDR2 YSYEKL, per germline. Trimming removed 1 base from V and 4 bases from J, with 11 bases in between. The CDR3 contains 14 residues. The CDR3 protein is CASSQAGREYEQYF. The CDR3 nucleotides are TGCGCCAGCAGCCAAGCGGGACGGGAGTACGAGCAGTACTTC.

The J gene is TRBJ2-1, the V gene TRBV30; TRBD2 agrees at 11 bases. Germline V gene sequence: CDR1 GTSNPN, CDR2 SVGIG (reference sequence). The V gene end was trimmed by 2 bases and the J gene end by 5 bases; junction bases not matched to a gene: 11. The CDR3 runs 17 residues. CDR3 protein: CAWSPIPGLAVHNEQFF. For the CDR3, the DNA is TGTGCCTGGAGTCCAATCCCGGGACTAGCGGTACACAATGAGCAGTTCTTC.

This clonotype was recorded many times. V gene TRBV28 combines with J gene TRBJ2-5, with D unresolved. V dropped 5 bases and J dropped 3 bases, with 7 bases sitting between them. Germline CDR1 is MDHEN and CDR2 is SYDVKM. CDR3 length equals 12 residues. In nucleotides, the CDR3 is TGTGCCAGCAGTCCATTTAAAGAGACCCAGTACTTC. This encodes CASSPFKETQYF.

The chain uses TRBV20-1 and TRBJ1-3, with 9 positions matching TRBD1. In germline, CDR1 is DFQATT, CDR2 SNEGSKA (reference sequence). J lost 0 bases, V lost 6 bases, and 3 bases had no gene match. The CDR3 is 14 amino acids. The CDR3 region has the DNA TGCAGTGCGCGGACAGGGGCCTCTGGAAACACCATATATTTT. It codes for CSARTGASGNTIYF.

Many counts were recorded for this clonotype. The chain carries TRBV28 and TRBJ1-1, with 7 nucleotides matching TRBD1. J was trimmed by 5 bases and V by 6 bases; bases with no gene match: 9. This CDR3 is built from 14 residues. Per the germline V gene, CDR1 is MDHEN and CDR2 is SYDVKM. The CDR3 nucleotides read TGTGCCAGCAGCACAACAGGGGCGGGAACTGAAGCTTTCTTT. Translation gives CASSTTGAGTEAFF.

This clonotype occurred many times. In DNA form, the CDR3 reads TGTGCCAGCGACAGCATGCTAGGAGCCAAAAACATTCAGTACTTC. Its protein product is CASDSMLGAKNIQYF. V usage is TRBV18 and J usage is TRBJ2-4; D is perhaps TRBD1 (5 bases). This CDR3 is 15 amino acids long. CDR1 and CDR2 from the germline V gene are KGHSH and LQKENI. With 8 bases removed from V and 0 bases from J, the gap between germline ends came to 14 bases.

This clonotype has a count of ten or more. The CDR3 here is CASSPEYLSTNEKLFF. The CDR3 DNA follows: TGTGCCAGCAGTCCAGAGTACCTCTCAACTAATGAAAAACTGTTTTTT. This chain uses TRBV28 with TRBJ1-4; unclear D gene. The CDR3 has 16 residues. CDR1 MDHEN and CDR2 SYDVKM come from the germline V gene. V was shortened by 5 bases and J by 0 bases, with 13 bases between the two germline ends.

This clonotype was seen ten or more times. The V and J genes are TRBV5-1 and TRBJ1-4; D is possibly TRBD1 (5 bases). CDR3 length equals 18 residues. Germline loops: CDR1 SGHRS, CDR2 YFSETQ. Trimming stripped 4 bases from V and 4 bases from J, with 23 bases between. This CDR3 reads CASSPYELDSPFNEKLFF. The CDR3 region has the DNA TGCGCCAGCAGCCCCTACGAGCTTGACAGTCCCTTTAATGAAAAACTGTTTTTT.

This clonotype was picked up many times. The chain uses TRBV12-3 or TRBV12-4 and TRBJ1-1; possibly TRBD1 for D (6 bases). The CDR3 covers 16 residues. Trimming pared 7 bases from V and 0 bases from J, leaving 18 bases between. CDR3 bases: TGTGCCAGCACGTCAGGGGCCGGACCTATGAACACTGAAGCTTTCTTT. Protein product: CASTSGAGPMNTEAFF.

Points on this clonotype: This may stem from a read error, because a much larger clone lies one nucleotide away. V is TRBV24-1 and J is TRBJ2-4; no clear D gene. Judging by the DNA end, TRBJ2-5 fits better; the J call may be wrong. This CDR3 spans 13 amino acids. Germline-derived CDR1 and CDR2 are KGHDR and SFDVKD. CDR3 DNA sequence: TGTGCCACCAGTGACCCACTATCGAAGACCCAGTACTTC. It yields the protein CATSDPLSKTQYF.

This clonotype was found many times. The chain employs TRBV6-1 and TRBJ1-5; D perhaps matches TRBD1 (5 bases). CDR3 size: 17 residues. CDR1 is MNHNS and CDR2 is SASEGT in the germline V gene. Between the trimmed V and J ends, which lost 6 bases and 0 bases, there was a span of 18 bases. CDR3 DNA sequence: TGTGCCAGCAGCGAACAGGTAGTAGAGAGTAGCAATCAGCCCCAGCATTTT. It translates to CASSEQVVESSNQPQHF.

This clonotype was detected only once. Since a much larger clone is just one base distant, this may be a read error. This likely comes from a read error, as the CDR3 has no conserved phenylalanine or tryptophan at its end. J is TRBJ2-5 and V is TRBV27, with 7 positions matching TRBD1. The V and J ends lost 5 bases and 5 bases, in that order; junction bases with no gene match: 17. The CDR3 has 17 amino acids. CDR1 and CDR2 from the germline V gene are MNHEY and SMNVEV (reference sequence). The CDR3 here is CASSRQGMVGLGETQYS. The DNA for the CDR3 is TGTGCCAGCAGTCGACAGGGAATGGTCGGGCTGGGGGAGACCCAGTACTCC.

This chain connects TRBV29-1 to TRBJ2-2, with 8 bases aligning to TRBD1. V gave up 7 bases and J gave up 3 bases; unmatched junction bases: 7. CDR1 and CDR2 (germline): SQVTM, ANQGSEA. The CDR3 is 14 residues long. CDR3 coding DNA: TGCAGCGCGCTCGACAGGGGCGACACCGGGGAGCTGTTTTTT. It encodes CSALDRGDTGELFF.

In regard to this clonotype: A much more abundant neighbour one base away suggests this may be a read error. The chain employs TRBV28 and TRBJ1-4; D perhaps matches TRBD1 (6 bases). The CDR3 consists of 11 residues. The V gene's germline CDR1 is MDHEN and CDR2 SYDVKM. The V end was cut by 11 bases, the J end by 11 bases, with 15 bases between. The CDR3 here is CARLYREKLFF. CDR3 DNA sequence: TGTGCCCGCCTATACAGGGAGAAACTGTTTTTT.

This clonotype appeared a single time. This sequence joins TRBV3-1 and TRBJ1-3, with unresolved D. This CDR3 spans 14 amino acids. V lost 0 bases, J lost 4 bases, and 7 bases lay in between. Per the germline V gene, CDR1 is LGHDT and CDR2 is YNNKEL (reference sequence). CDR3 bases: TGTGCCAGCAGCCAAGAGGGGTCAGGAAACACCATATATTTT. It is translated as CASSQEGSGNTIYF.

Note on this clonotype: This likely reflects a read error, since a far larger clone is one base away. In DNA form, the CDR3 reads TGTGCCAGCAGTGAAGTGGGACAGGGAAACTACGAGCAGTACTTC. Encoded protein: CASSEVGQGNYEQYF. V and J are TRBV6-2 or TRBV6-3 and TRBJ2-7; 9 bases agree with TRBD1. Germline assignment: CDR1 MNHEY and CDR2 SVGEGT. This CDR3 is built from 15 residues. V shed 5 bases and J 3 bases; nucleotides not matched to a gene: 8.

The table lists this clonotype with a few counts. This chain connects TRBV6-5 to TRBJ2-2, with D hard to call. The CDR3 extends over 13 amino acids. The V end was cut by 2 bases, the J end by 4 bases, with 5 bases between. Germline values: CDR1 MNHEY, CDR2 SVGAGI. The CDR3 loop is CASSYGATGELFF. For the CDR3, the DNA is TGTGCCAGCAGTTACGGAGCCACCGGGGAGCTGTTTTTT.

This clonotype has just a few counts. This chain uses TRBV5-5 with TRBJ2-7; weak D call: TRBD1 (6 bases). Trimming removed 3 bases from V and 7 bases from J, with 17 bases in between. This CDR3 is built from 14 residues. Germline V gene lookup returns CDR1 SGHKS and CDR2 YYEKEE (reference sequence). The CDR3 DNA is TGTGCCAGCAGCTGGGACACGGGGCGCCCGGAGCAGTACTTC. Translation gives CASSWDTGRPEQYF.

Ten or more counts support this clonotype. V is TRBV18 and J is TRBJ2-5, with D maybe TRBD2 (6 bases). The CDR3 runs 13 residues. V was shortened by 7 bases and J by 4 bases, with 13 bases between the two germline ends. Germline V lookup: CDR1 KGHSH, CDR2 LQKENI. CDR3 sequence: CASCKGGAETQYF. In nucleotides, the CDR3 is TGTGCCAGCTGCAAAGGAGGGGCAGAGACCCAGTACTTC. Full variable domain (rest looked up from reference TRBV18 and TRBJ2-5): NAGVMQNPRHLVRRRGQEARLRCSPMKGHSHVYWYRQLPEEGLKFMVYLQKENIIDESGMPKERFSAEFPKEGPSILRIQQVVRGDSAAYFCASCKGGAETQYFGPGTRLLVL.

The chain recombines TRBV3-1 with TRBJ2-7; D might be TRBD2 (5 bases). Trimming pared 6 bases from V and 1 base from J, leaving 13 bases between. This CDR3 is 14 amino acids long. CDR1 and CDR2 from the germline V gene are LGHDT and YNNKEL (reference sequence). The CDR3 loop is CASSHPGNSYEQYF. CDR3 DNA: TGTGCCAGCAGTCATCCGGGAAATTCCTACGAGCAGTACTTC.

This clonotype was picked up many times. This chain links TRBV24-1 with TRBJ2-7, with TRBD2 matching over 7 bases. Unmatched junction bases numbered 7, after V lost 2 bases and J lost 4 bases. The CDR3 has 15 amino acids. Per the germline V gene, CDR1 is KGHDR and CDR2 is SFDVKD. The CDR3: CATSDSRGGTYEQYF. DNA of the CDR3: TGTGCCACCAGTGATTCAAGGGGAGGGACTTACGAGCAGTACTTC.